The present T cell receptor (beta chain) was sequenced within a study of blood T cell repertoires in COVID-19 (dated by TCRdb to about 2020). Notes on the research overall: Samples from collaborators originated in the United States, Italy and Spain and spanned both the acute and convalescent phases of COVID-19. The material from the prospective study consisted of cDNA or gDNA derived from T cells, B-cell-depleted T cells, or PBMCs. The dataset comprised deeply sampled blood TCRbeta repertoires from subjects exposed to, actively infected with, or recovered from COVID-19. The repertoires were made available in a free public database intended to serve as a resource for research on the immune response to SARS-CoV-2. Samples were obtained from the ongoing ImmuneRACE study (first 160 participants) and from over a thousand subjects provided by 6 global collaborators. Nearly every sample came with metadata listing a de-identified subject ID, COVID-19 status, age in years and sex. Where HLA class I and class II types were available, the types were taken from metadata supplied by the sample provider, not from assay-based typing. Points the paper makes about the study in general: How much clinical and demographic metadata was included differed by source and by participant, and the metadata was provided uncurated.

The germline V gene provides CDR1 SGHAT and CDR2 FQNNGV. From the cysteine up to the phenylalanine, the CDR3 has a length of 15 residues. Of all the DNA, just the CDR3 is kept, 45 bases in frame from base 1. V sheds 5 bases and J sheds 1 base, leaving 11 bases between their ends. To note about this clone: Its specific antigen is unknown. Per-base qualities were not stored, and no clone one base away is much larger.

The immunoSEQ Assay, a bias-controlled multiplex PCR, was used to amplify TCRbeta CDR3 regions from genomic DNA. Processing in the source paper ran as follows. Nucleated cell counts per sample were estimated from amplification of reference gene primers within the assay. Sequence reads were collapsed and filtered to measure the absolute abundance of every unique TCRbeta CDR3 rearrangement. For each sample, productive Simpson clonality was calculated by taking the square root of Simpson's diversity index across productive rearrangements. TCRdb obtained this table from immuneACCESS and retained in-frame rearrangements with V and J assigned. These tables miss some clones; where compared with another copy, unresolved V genes account for less than half of the shortfall, and the remainder is unexplained. V and J calls and clone size are as listed in that table; D and trimming were resolved from the DNA. This sample is represented by 150,000 to 200,000 clones; 80% to 85% of them were singletons. The ten largest clonotypes hold under 7.5% of the sample.

The collaborating institutions used their own protocols to collect whole blood in K2EDTA tubes. For TCRbeta analysis, collaborators shipped samples in one of three forms: frozen whole blood, isolated PBMCs, or DNA extracted from either of those sample types. Source material: peripheral blood. The TCR sequence derives from a woman in her thirties or forties with acute or convalescent COVID-19. The chain employs TRBV11-2 and TRBJ2-2; TRBD1 might be the D gene, on 5 matching bases. The CDR3 has the sequence CASSTRVMNTGELFF. The nucleotides read TGTGCCAGCAGCACCAGGGTAATGAACACCGGGGAGCTGTTTTTT.